This is a list of T cell receptor beta chains from one sample in a study of early T cells in non-severe SARS-CoV-2 infection. One entry per CDR3 protein results from TCRdb running MiXCR on the 5' RACE reads. The sample shows about 30,000 distinct CDR3 sequences, approximately 5.2% of them seen only once. The sequencing input was whole blood. The source of these receptors is an adult who was a healthcare worker with PCR-confirmed SARS-CoV-2 infection or an uninfected control (not recorded which). CDR3s include the opening cysteine and the closing phenylalanine or tryptophan. The D gene is left open where the match is weak. Some rows have no size entry. The others give once, few or many, or a class for an expanded clone.

TRBD2	many	TRBV27	TRBJ2-3	CASSPGPSGWSTDTQYF	TGTGCCAGCAGTCCCGGACCTAGCGGGTGGAGCACAGATACGCAGTATTTT
TRBD2	many	TRBV6-4	TRBJ2-3	CASSDGTSGDTDTQYF	TGTGCCAGCAGTGACGGGACTAGCGGGGACACAGATACGCAGTATTTT
-	few	TRBV25-1	TRBJ1-6	CASSERSSYNSPLHF	TGTGCCAGCAGTGAACGGAGCTCCTATAATTCACCCCTCCACTTT
TRBD1	few	TRBV20-1	TRBJ2-1	CSARGGDRASYNEQFF	TGCAGTGCTAGAGGAGGGGACAGGGCGTCCTACAATGAGCAGTTCTTC
-	few	TRBV24-1	TRBJ1-5	CATSRDNSNQPQHF	TGTGCCACCAGTAGGGACAATAGCAATCAGCCCCAGCATTTT
-	many	TRBV4-1	TRBJ2-1	CASSQNDLGNEQFF	TGCGCCAGCAGCCAGAATGATCTAGGGAATGAGCAGTTCTTC
-	many	TRBV12-3/TRBV12-4	TRBJ2-7	CASSFFSIPDRSYEQYF	TGTGCCAGCAGCTTCTTCTCTATTCCAGACAGGTCTTACGAGCAGTACTTC
-	many	TRBV29-1	TRBJ1-2	CSVNSRGYGYTF	TGCAGCGTTAACAGTCGGGGCTATGGCTACACCTTC
TRBD1	few	TRBV7-8	TRBJ2-2	CASNYQPGTGPTGELFF	TGTGCCAGCAACTACCAACCAGGGACAGGACCCACCGGGGAGCTGTTTTTT
-	-	TRBV7-6	TRBJ2-7	CASSLEGGQAYEQYF	TGTGCCAGCAGCTTAGAGGGGGGGCAGGCCTACGAGCAGTACTTC
-	many	TRBV24-1	TRBJ1-1	CATSNERGAEAFF	TGTGCCACCAGTAATGAAAGGGGGGCGGAAGCTTTCTTT
TRBD1	many	TRBV13	TRBJ1-2	CASSGFSTGANYGYTF	TGTGCCAGCAGCGGCTTCTCGACAGGGGCTAACTATGGCTACACCTTC
TRBD2	-	TRBV19	TRBJ2-7	CASSMGGLREQYF	TGTGCCAGTAGCATGGGGGGGTTGCGCGAGCAGTACTTC
-	many	TRBV7-3	TRBJ2-7	CASSPQPGGYEQYF	TGTGCCAGCAGCCCACAACCAGGAGGCTACGAGCAGTACTTC